The sequence of this T cell receptor beta chain was determined in a study of post-analysis software for immune sequencing data. About the study: Clinical courses comprised relapsing-remitting, secondary progressive and progressive-relapsing multiple sclerosis. Notes on the study in general: About 5 TRBV segments were more frequent in patients than controls; TRBV5-6, TRBV5-1 and TRBV20-1 belonged to this group. Multiple sclerosis was associated with a significant reduction in normalized Chao1 diversity relative to controls. Under F measure analysis, samples from one preparation batch co-clustered strongly.

Unique molecular identifiers were present in the TCR beta cDNA libraries. TCRdb re-derived calls from the PCR reads in MiXCR, one entry per CDR3 protein. The data show about 760,000 distinct CDR3 sequences, approximately 30% seen once. V gave up 8 bases and J gave up 6 bases, with 11 bases separating them. The CDR3 is 11 residues long. In germline, CDR1 is MNHEY, CDR2 SVGAGI. This clonotype came up a few times. Antigen: not known. V is TRBV6-5 and J is TRBJ2-7, with D perhaps matching TRBD1 (6 bases). Sequencing used blood. The origin of this receptor is a girl aged 10 to 17 with multiple sclerosis. Here the CDR3 DNA reads TGTGCCAGCGTTCAGGGGTCCGAGCAGTACTTC. Its protein product is CASVQGSEQYF.